Following are 10 T cell receptor beta chains from one sample sequenced in a study of T cell responses to AZD1222 COVID-19 vaccine. The assay was immunoSEQ multiplex PCR, and TCRdb's table has in-frame clones only and misses some. Of 35,000 or so clones in the sample, less than 90% are singletons; the top ten hold about 7%. Specimen: peripheral blood, collected on day 0 of AZD1222 vaccination. Receptors originate from an adult in good health.

This chain uses TRBV19 with TRBJ1-2, with TRBD1 matching over 8 bases. Trimming cost V 6 bases and J 2 bases; bases outside gene matches: 8. This CDR3 contains 15 residues. The V gene's germline CDR1 is LNHDA and CDR2 SQIVND (reference sequence). Here the CDR3 DNA reads TGTGCCAGTAGATCGGGGCAGGGGGCAAACTATGGCTACACCTTC. Its translation: CASRSGQGANYGYTF.

This chain connects TRBV24-1 to TRBJ1-2; D gene uncertain. The ends were cut back, 5 bases at V and 8 bases at J, with 11 bases in the middle. CDR1 is KGHDR and CDR2 is SFDVKD in the germline V gene. The CDR3 totals 12 residues. Here the CDR3 DNA reads TGTGCCACCAGTGTCTACCAAAGAGGCTACACCTTC. Encoded protein: CATSVYQRGYTF.

The genes are TRBV27 and TRBJ1-1; the D is unclear. Germline loops: CDR1 MNHEY, CDR2 SMNVEV (reference sequence). Trimming removed 7 bases from V and 5 bases from J, with 20 bases in between. The CDR3 is 15 amino acids. The CDR3 spells CASNTLMRGETEAFF. The DNA for the CDR3 is TGTGCCAGCAATACACTAATGCGGGGTGAAACTGAAGCTTTCTTT.

The chain joins TRBV7-9 to TRBJ2-7; the match to TRBD2 covers 12 bases. Germline V gives CDR1 SEHNR, CDR2 FQNEAQ (reference sequence). CDR3 size: 13 residues. V trimming: 9 bases; J trimming: 2 bases; junction bases outside the gene matches: 2. CDR3 loop: CASGLAGTYEQYF. The CDR3 region has the DNA TGTGCCAGTGGACTAGCGGGGACCTACGAGCAGTACTTC. Full variable domain (remainder filled in from reference TRBV7-9 and TRBJ2-7): DTGVSQNPRHKITKRGQNVTFRCDPISEHNRLYWYRQTLGQGPEFLTYFQNEAQLEKSRLLSDRFSAERPKGSFSTLEIQRTEQGDSAMYLCASGLAGTYEQYFGPGTRLTVT.

This clone was seen once. As DNA, the CDR3 is TGTGCCAGCCAAAAACAGGGGTCAGAAGAAAAACTGTTTTTT. This translates into CASQKQGSEEKLFF. The chain combines TRBV28 with TRBJ1-4; 7 nucleotides align to TRBD1. The J segment lost 8 bases and the V segment lost 8 bases, leaving 11 bases of the junction unmatched. The CDR3 has 14 residues. The germline V gene encodes CDR1 MDHEN and CDR2 SYDVKM.

The J gene is TRBJ1-4, the V gene TRBV7-2, with D hard to call. This CDR3 comprises 16 residues. The germline V gene has CDR1 SGHTA and CDR2 FQGNSA. V shed 5 bases and J shed 0 bases, with 13 bases lying between them. CDR3 sequence: CASSRTNVPTNEKLFF. The CDR3 region has the DNA TGTGCCAGCAGCAGAACGAATGTTCCAACTAATGAAAAACTGTTTTTT. Full variable domain (rest looked up from reference TRBV7-2 and TRBJ1-4): GAGVSQSPSNKVTEKGKDVELRCDPISGHTALYWYRQSLGQGLEFLIYFQGNSAPDKSGLPSDRFSAERTGGSVSTLTIQRTQQEDSAVYLCASSRTNVPTNEKLFFGSGTQLSVL.

This clone was seen a handful of times. The chain links TRBV19 to TRBJ1-3; no reliable D call. The CDR3 contains 14 residues. Per the germline V gene, CDR1 is LNHDA and CDR2 is SQIVND (reference sequence). V gave up 6 bases and J gave up 0 bases, with 9 bases separating them. CDR3 region: CASRDGSSGNTIYF. The CDR3 DNA reads as TGTGCCAGTAGGGACGGGAGCTCTGGAAACACCATATATTTT.

The rearrangement links TRBV13 to TRBJ2-7, with 12 bases aligning to TRBD2. CDR1 and CDR2 (germline): PRHDT, FYEKMQ (reference sequence). Trimming removed 4 bases from V and 2 bases from J; junction bases left unmatched: 9. This CDR3 comprises 17 residues. The CDR3 loop is CASSSPISSGGAYEQYF. The CDR3 bases are TGTGCCAGCAGCTCACCCATATCTAGCGGGGGGGCCTACGAGCAGTACTTC.

The chain carries TRBV6-2 or TRBV6-3 and TRBJ1-5; no definite D call. The CDR3 covers 14 residues. Germline CDR1 and CDR2: MNHEY and SVGEGT. V gave up 7 bases and J gave up 4 bases, with 14 bases separating them. CDR3 DNA sequence: TGTGCCAGCACCCCAGGTGGTAAGAATCAGCCCCAGCATTTT. This sequence encodes CASTPGGKNQPQHF.

The chain employs TRBV19 and TRBJ2-1; TRBD1 matches 9 bases. The CDR3 has 15 amino acids. Germline CDR1 and CDR2: LNHDA and SQIVND (reference sequence). The V and J ends lost 7 bases and 0 bases, in that order; junction bases with no gene match: 4. This CDR3 reads CASKTGQGSYNEQFF. The CDR3 bases are TGTGCCAGTAAAACGGGACAGGGCTCCTACAATGAGCAGTTCTTC.